The 13 T cell receptor beta chains presented below share a single source sample, sequenced in a study of shared clonotypes between healthy human individuals. Here immunoSEQ multiplex PCR was the method, and the copy in TCRdb shows in-frame clones only, minus some. The table records about 2.5 million clones, roughly 92% of them present only once. The sequencing input was naive CD4+ T cells from PBMCs. As to subset: CD45RA+ positively selected. The receptor source for this set is a man between 18 and 35 years old in good health. Some clones in this sample may be carry-over from other donors' samples.

The chain uses TRBV29-1 and TRBJ2-4; D is ambiguous. The germline CDR1 and CDR2 sequences are SQVTM and ANQGSEA. The CDR3 runs 13 residues. V was cut by 0 bases and J by 5 bases, with 8 bases left in between. The CDR3 bases are TGCAGCGTTGAAGATTTCGCCCAAAACATTCAGTACTTC. Translation gives CSVEDFAQNIQYF.

This chain joins TRBV7-9 and TRBJ2-1; D not resolved. Germline V gene sequence: CDR1 SEHNR, CDR2 FQNEAQ (reference sequence). Between the trimmed V and J ends, which lost 2 bases and 3 bases, there was a span of 17 bases. This CDR3 spans 17 amino acids. The DNA for the CDR3 is TGTGCCAGCAGCTTAAGGGATGCAAAAAACTACTACAATGAGCAGTTCTTC. Its protein product is CASSLRDAKNYYNEQFF.

J is TRBJ2-7 and V is TRBV6-5, with D tentatively TRBD1 or TRBD2 (6 bases each). CDR1 MNHEY and CDR2 SVGAGI come from the germline V gene. This CDR3 has 15 residues. V lost 5 bases and J 2 bases, leaving 16 bases between the germline ends. CDR3 sequence reads: CASSLGGTWAYEQYF. As DNA, the CDR3 is TGTGCCAGCAGTCTCGGAGGGACATGGGCCTACGAGCAGTACTTC.

The V call is TRBV30, the J call TRBJ2-7; D unresolved. The CDR3 is 15 residues long. V was pared by 8 bases and J by 3 bases, with 23 bases between. From germline, CDR1 is GTSNPN and CDR2 SVGIG (reference sequence). The CDR3 bases are TGTGCCGGCGCCGGTTGGGGAACGCAACTCTACGAGCAGTACTTC. This gives the protein CAGAGWGTQLYEQYF.

V and J are TRBV5-1 and TRBJ1-1; a possible D gene is TRBD1 (6 bases). The CDR3 has 14 residues. Germline-derived CDR1 and CDR2 are SGHRS and YFSETQ. V was pared by 5 bases and J by 6 bases, with 17 bases between. CDR3 sequence (DNA): TGCGCCAGCAGACCCCGCCAGGGGAGCGCTGAAGCTTTCTTT. Translation gives CASRPRQGSAEAFF.

This chain links TRBV6-5 with TRBJ1-5, with D tentatively TRBD1 (5 bases). Germline values: CDR1 MNHEY, CDR2 SVGAGI. This CDR3 has 15 residues. The germline V and J ends were trimmed by 5 bases and 3 bases, with 14 bases remaining between them. As DNA, the CDR3 is TGTGCCAGCAGTCTAAGATGGGGACCCAATCAGCCCCAGCATTTT. Protein product: CASSLRWGPNQPQHF.

This clone was picked up one time. This rearrangement joins TRBV5-1 to TRBJ1-1, with D possibly TRBD1 on 5 matching bases. CDR1 SGHRS and CDR2 YFSETQ come from the germline V gene. CDR3 length: 14 amino acids. V lost 5 bases to trimming and J lost 1 base, with 12 bases between them. CDR3 sequence: CASRSPGRNTEAFF. CDR3 bases: TGCGCCAGCAGGTCTCCGGGACGGAACACTGAAGCTTTCTTT.

A remark on this clone: Different DNA sequences within this sample yield the same CDR3. The chain is built from TRBV6-5 and TRBJ2-5; TRBD1 is a possible D gene (5 bases). This CDR3 is built from 13 residues. V was shortened by 5 bases and J by 2 bases, with 9 bases between the two germline ends. Looked up from germline, CDR1 is MNHEY and CDR2 is SVGAGI. CDR3 coding DNA: TGTGCCAGCAGTCGACAGCCACAAGAGACCCAGTACTTC. As protein: CASSRQPQETQYF.

This chain connects TRBV6-5 to TRBJ2-2; D unclear. This CDR3 has 13 residues. Trimming took off 5 bases at V and 3 bases at J, with 7 bases between the two ends. CDR1 is MNHEY and CDR2 is SVGAGI in the germline V gene. The chain's CDR3 is CASSLTYTGELFF. For the CDR3, the DNA is TGTGCCAGCAGTCTTACATACACCGGGGAGCTGTTTTTT.

Written as DNA, the CDR3 is TGTGCCAGCAGCTCCTGGAGCTCCTACAATGAGCAGTTCTTC. This sequence encodes CASSSWSSYNEQFF. The rearrangement links TRBV7-9 to TRBJ2-1; no firm D call. Germline V gives CDR1 SEHNR, CDR2 FQNEAQ (reference sequence). Trimming stripped 4 bases from V and 0 bases from J, with 7 bases between. There are 14 residues in the CDR3. Full variable domain (missing parts from reference TRBV7-9 and TRBJ2-1): DTGVSQNPRHKITKRGQNVTFRCDPISEHNRLYWYRQTLGQGPEFLTYFQNEAQLEKSRLLSDRFSAERPKGSFSTLEIQRTEQGDSAMYLCASSSWSSYNEQFFGPGTRLTVL.

The chain uses TRBV5-4 and TRBJ2-7; 9 nucleotides match TRBD2. V trimming: 1 base; J trimming: 6 bases; junction bases outside the gene matches: 5. Per the germline V gene, CDR1 is SGHNT and CDR2 is YYREEE (reference sequence). CDR3 length: 14 residues. Here the CDR3 DNA reads TGTGCCAGCAGCTTGAGGCGGGAGGGGGGCGAGCAGTACTTC. Translation: CASSLRREGGEQYF.

The rearrangement joins TRBV29-1 to TRBJ1-2; tentative D call: TRBD1 (6 bases). Germline V lookup: CDR1 SQVTM, CDR2 ANQGSEA. Deletions cut 3 bases from V and 4 bases from J, with 12 bases between. CDR3 length: 13 residues. The CDR3 region is CSVDPRGSYGYTF. Written as DNA, the CDR3 is TGCAGCGTTGATCCCAGGGGCTCCTATGGCTACACCTTC.

The chain recombines TRBV6-1 with TRBJ1-3, with unresolved D. CDR1 MNHNS and CDR2 SASEGT come from the germline V gene. V lost 1 base, J lost 0 bases, and 7 bases lay in between. This CDR3 contains 15 residues. The CDR3 protein is CASSEGRFSGNTIYF. As DNA, the CDR3 is TGTGCCAGCAGTGAAGGCCGATTCTCTGGAAACACCATATATTTT.